This section outlines one TCR beta chain sequence together with its context. This clone was seen only a few times. Its target antigen remains unknown. The input lacks base qualities; no much larger clone sits a single base away. In total, around 600 healthy bone marrow donors made up the cohort. Cohort members were all nominally healthy when sampled, although unrecorded immune exposures were likely present. The donor was CMV seropositive and belonged to the group of around 300 seropositive cohort members. A peripheral blood sample was provided by each donor, and peripheral blood mononuclear cells were used for TCR beta sequencing. The Qiagen DNeasy Blood Extraction Kit was used to extract genomic DNA from the blood cell samples. This sample was taken from a study of cytomegalovirus exposure and HLA in healthy donors (dated by TCRdb to about 2017). As for the study more broadly: An earlier analysis of several hundred of the donors reported over 250 Gb of sequence data and 95 million to 140 million unique TCR beta sequences obtained from 150 million to 200 million T cells. An early release covering 550 to 650 HLA-typed donors comprised approximately 290 gigabases of sequencing data and around 85 million unique TCR sequences. Of the roughly 390 genotyped donors, 80% to 90% were placed in the genetic ancestry cluster associated with self-reported Caucasian donors. The aim of the study was to test whether cataloging public T cell receptors could identify signatures of past pathogen exposure. The T cell repertoires of some 700 subjects were profiled by immunosequencing and related to cytomegalovirus serostatus. A separate validation cohort of 100 to 150 different subjects was used in addition to the approximately 670-subject first cohort. To predict cytomegalovirus infection status, the study brought together high-throughput TCR immunosequencing, statistical association of individual TCRs with disease status, and machine learning. To study patterns of TCR occurrence, a later analysis re-analyzed previously published TCR beta repertoires from 700 or so donors and added high-resolution HLA genotyping. In the later analysis, no new phenotypic data were used to find candidate immune exposures; instead, reliance was placed on TCR beta sequences and their occurrence across donors. An earlier analysis of about 620 of the donors applied high-throughput TCR beta sequencing to assess whether each TCR beta V gene segment acted as functional or pseudogenic. Alongside the repertoire data, information on donor age, sex, ethnicity and CMV serostatus was compiled. In a later genetic analysis, genome-wide SNP genotypes for about 65% of the roughly 700 donors were used, and that subset was treated as a discovery cohort. Every repertoire in the discovery cohort had been generated on one and the same sequencing platform. Both class I and class II loci were covered by HLA typing, at four-digit resolution. The number of donors typed differed by locus, with roughly 620-630 for A, B, C, DRB1 and DQB1, roughly 520 for DQA1, 600 to 610 for DPA1, and around 460 for DPB1. Because of strong linkage in the cohort, five DR-DQ haplotypes were treated as single units for association and clustering. Across around 400 genotyped donors of the cohort, an average of about 200,000 unique TCR beta nucleotide sequences per donor were sequenced, and roughly 20% of those sequences were non-productive.

Libraries were prepared through the immunoSEQ multiplex PCR assay. For the multiplex PCR, a mixture combining 60 forward primers for TCR Vbeta segments and 13 reverse primers for TCR Jbeta segments was used. Amplification of the CDR3 region of rearranged TCR beta genes was performed with a multiplex PCR assay on genomic DNA. The amplified TCR beta libraries were sequenced on the Illumina HiSeq System as 87-base-pair reads. Concerning the study's data processing: A later analysis tallied roughly 76 million unique TCR beta chains across the 650 to 750 repertoires, and around 10 million of those chains were shared by two or more donors. To remove PCR and sequencing errors, raw reads were error-corrected and collapsed into unique sequences using a nearest-neighbor algorithm that merged closely related sequences. V, D and J gene segments were assigned by aligning CDR3 sequences to IMGT reference sequences. For a sequence to be retained, at least a six-nucleotide match to both a V gene segment and a J gene segment was required. A rearrangement counted as productive if the CDR3 had no stop codons and remained in frame with V and J, and every other rearrangement counted as non-productive. Following IMGT convention, CDR3 was defined as the stretch from the second conserved V-encoded cysteine up to the conserved J-encoded phenylalanine. In an earlier analysis of roughly 610 of the donors, sequences lacking an unambiguous match to a single V gene segment were excluded. An earlier analysis of a few hundred of the donors called V segments functional above 56.7% productive rearrangements and segregating when the between-donor standard deviation exceeded 5%. A statistical classification framework was built to diagnose cytomegalovirus status from the catalog of TCR beta chain sequences. In a later analysis, TCR nucleotide sequences were compared against IMGT/GENE-DB human TR gene sequences so that V and J genes could be assigned. In a later analysis, CDR3 sequences and most-parsimonious VDJ recombination scenarios were assigned using the TCRdist pipeline. A later analysis defined each TCR beta chain by its CDR3 amino acid sequence plus V-gene family, and excluded reads lacking a unique V-gene family. In a later analysis, 500 to 700 highly shared, low-generation-probability nucleotide sequences were removed to address suspected cross-contamination and a sequencing artifact. In a later analysis, a clonal expansion index was calculated for each public chain from normalized within-repertoire ranks of inferred template counts. Generation probabilities in a later analysis came from a VDJ recombination model fitted to out-of-frame rearrangements, and those results were checked against IGoR. A later analysis scored TCR-TCR, TCR-HLA and TCR-CMV co-occurrence with hypergeometric tests, applying a repertoire-size bias correction to TCR pairs. In a later analysis, false discovery rates were estimated by permuting HLA or CMV assignments 20 times. A later analysis grouped co-occurring TCRs with DBSCAN, adding TCRdist sequence similarity when clustering within HLA-allele-positive subsets. For co-occurrence clustering, repertoires with fewer than 30,000 or more than 120,000 public chains were excluded, along with roughly 5 repertoires with anomalous nucleotide sharing. Sourced from immuneACCESS, this table was stored by TCRdb with only in-frame sequences that have V and J called. A share of the clones is absent; for the studies checked, an unresolved V gene accounts for under half, and the remainder has no known explanation. V, J and clone size derive from that table, while D and trimming were established from the DNA sequence. This sample is represented by roughly 120,000 clones; 65% to 85% of them were singletons. In total, the top ten clones hold about 2.8% of the sample.

The junction shows trimming of 9 bases on V and 0 bases on J, plus 17 bases between the germline ends. From cysteine to phenylalanine, the CDR3 is 15 amino acids long. The entry retains the CDR3 DNA only, 45 bases that are in frame from base 1. The germline V gene supplies CDR1 MNHNS and CDR2 SASEGT. Broader findings and caveats from the paper: It was suggested by the authors that the approach could potentially be generalized to other disease states and immunological phenotypes. In this cohort, only TCR beta chains were sequenced, and detectable features were limited by the absence of alpha or paired-chain data. Because counts were too low, some 17 rarely observed V segments, including chromosome 9 orphons, were excluded from the earlier analysis of some 540 of the donors. When HLA alleles, especially DR and DQ, strongly co-occurred, TCR associations were difficult to assign to individual alleles. V-gene and J-gene trimming of TCR beta chains was associated with a missense DCLRE1C variant in a later genetic analysis, and the association was replicated in an independent cohort. In an earlier analysis of around 500 of the donors, most TCR beta V segments appeared in productive rearrangements about 87% or about 30% of the time, broadly matching IMGT annotations. According to a later analysis, parvovirus B19, influenza, CMV and Epstein-Barr virus appeared linked to several top co-occurrence clusters. Some IMGT-functional V segments, including TRBV6-2 and TRBV6-3, could not be told apart with the 87-base-pair reads, so those segments were excluded. At a false discovery rate of 0.05, a later analysis linked around 15,000 TCR beta sequences to specific HLA alleles. A total of 164 TCR beta chains were listed by the study as associated with cytomegalovirus. Linkage disequilibrium might explain the correlated functional status among segregating V segments, but an unknown experimental factor could not be ruled out. In a later analysis, the rate of TCR association differed among HLA loci, with DRB1 alleles having the most associated TCRs and HLA-C alleles having the fewest. In a later analysis, HLA-associated TCR beta chains showed more clonal expansion and lower generation probabilities than non-associated chains that were equally common. In vitro tests confirmed that a few of the cytomegalovirus-associated TCR beta chains recognize cytomegalovirus antigens. According to a later analysis, most CMV-associated TCR beta chains appeared to be HLA-restricted, and the HLA associations seemed to be driven largely by CMV exposure. The classifier was reported to diagnose cytomegalovirus status with high specificity and sensitivity in both the original cohort and the validation cohort. CMV serostatus was the only immune exposure information available for the cohort. The sequencing pipeline was judged likely to have produced a cluster of highly shared sequence variants as a technical artifact. According to a later genetic analysis, donors in an Asian-associated ancestry cluster had fewer N-insertions in productive TCRs than the approximately 670-donor mean. Presence/absence analyses assumed roughly uniform sequencing depth across donors, an assumption that may not hold. Most TCR sequences were seen in very few donors, while some public TCRs were found in many individuals. A further reported finding was that TCR beta sequences accurately predicted the HLA-A and HLA-B alleles for most subjects in the first cohort. HLA typing was unavailable for some donors at each locus, so association tests used only the typed subset.

The sequencing input was PBMCs. The clonotype comes from a middle-aged woman in good health and CMV-seropositive. Recombination linked TRBV6-1 to TRBJ1-1; a confident D gene designation cannot be given. The DNA sequence is TGTGCCAGTCAGATCCCGGGGAGGTTGAACACTGAAGCTTTCTTT. Its protein is CASQIPGRLNTEAFF.